The clone carrying this T cell receptor beta chain was detected a few times. What it binds is unknown. The record originates from a study of beta chain features in type 1 diabetes. Study results and limitations: A moderate, significant TCRB CDR3 shortening appeared in type 1 diabetes across four CD4+ subsets.

Every isolated RNA sample was fully reverse transcribed, so sequencing captured expressed TCRB transcripts. Assay used: immunoSEQ multiplex PCR; TCRdb lists only in-frame clones, some missing. The repertoire consists of hundreds of thousands of clones, with around an eighth occurring once and the leading ten covering roughly 0.04%. Germline V gene lookup returns CDR1 SGHAT and CDR2 FQNNGV. The CDR3 length is 15 residues. V gave up 7 bases and J gave up 0 bases, with 13 bases separating them. The material sequenced was naive CD4+ T cells from blood. V is TRBV11-2 and J is TRBJ2-1; D remains unclear. The receptor was isolated from a man aged 18 to 29 with type 1 diabetes. This CDR3 is CASIGRLSSYNEQFF. The CDR3 DNA reads TGTGCCAGCATCGGGCGGCTGAGCTCCTACAATGAGCAGTTCTTC. The full variable domain, with the rest looked up from reference TRBV11-2 and TRBJ2-1, is EAGVAQSPRYKIIEKRQSVAFWCNPISGHATLYWYQQILGQGPKLLIQFQNNGVVDDSQLPKDRFSAERLKGVDSTLKIQPAKLEDSAVYLCASIGRLSSYNEQFFGPGTRLTVL.